The subject of this entry is one TCR beta chain. Its antigen remains unknown. This specimen comes from a study of OX40 agonist ivuxolimab in advanced cancers. Study as a whole: Administration of intravenous ivuxolimab to patients occurred every 2 weeks at 0.01 to 10 mg/kg. Eligibility admitted prior anti-PD-1, anti-PD-L1 or anti-CTLA-4 therapy; approximately 40% had some. Study findings and constraints: CD8+ T cells showed, on average, more clonal expansion than CD4+ cells.

Patients were ineligible given autoimmune disease history or systemic immunosuppression. This CDR3 is 12 amino acids long. CDR1 and CDR2 from the germline V gene are ENHRY and SYGVKD. V gave up 4 bases and J gave up 2 bases, with 5 bases separating them. Clones were sequenced by immunoSEQ multiplex PCR, and TCRdb holds only the in-frame ones, with some missing. The sample has some 45,000 clones, around 86% seen once. The clonotype comes from an adult with an advanced solid tumor such as melanoma, head and neck, liver or kidney cancer. The sample was CD4+ or CD8+ T cells sorted from blood, taken in a trial of the OX40 agonist ivuxolimab. The chain combines TRBV10-3 with TRBJ1-1; D gene unclear. CDR3 sequence reads: CAISGANTEAFF. CDR3 in DNA: TGTGCCATCAGTGGGGCCAACACTGAAGCTTTCTTT.